These 9 T cell receptor beta chains originate from one sample sequenced in a study of regulatory T cells in long-lasting Graves disease. As to time point: newly diagnosed GD, antithyroid drugs for less than 3 months. The TCR library was made from RNA that had been extracted from PBMCs in TRIzol. The authors built TCR beta libraries using iRepertoire HTBI primers and Arm-PCR of CDR3 regions. TCRdb re-called the multiplex PCR reads through MiXCR, storing one row per CDR3 protein. The data hold fewer than 650,000 distinct CDR3 sequences, with around 17% observed a single time. The same sample was also used in a study of T cells in Graves' hyperthyroidism and ophthalmopathy.

The sample was peripheral blood mononuclear cells (PBMCs), taken at new diagnosis, from a patient treated with antithyroid drugs. These receptors came from a woman aged 25-40 years with Graves disease.

The chain has TRBV5-1 and TRBJ2-7; D remains ambiguous. Germline values: CDR1 SGHRS, CDR2 YFSETQ. The CDR3 runs to 14 residues. Trimming took 2 bases from V and 5 from J, leaving 14 bases between them. CDR3 nucleotides: TGCGCCAGCAGCTTCGGCTATTTGGCGGACGAGCAGTACTTC. It encodes CASSFGYLADEQYF.

This clonotype has ten or more counts. This sequence joins TRBV7-3 and TRBJ2-3; D not resolved. With 2 bases removed from V and 6 bases from J, the gap between germline ends came to 12 bases. In germline, CDR1 is SGHTA, CDR2 FQGTGA. The CDR3 spans 14 residues. CDR3 sequence: CASSLADRVDTQYF. CDR3 DNA: TGTGCCAGCAGCTTAGCAGATAGGGTGGATACGCAGTATTTT.

This clonotype was counted only a few times. This chain uses TRBV13 with TRBJ2-7, with a weak D call TRBD2 (5 bases). Germline assignment: CDR1 PRHDT and CDR2 FYEKMQ (reference sequence). This CDR3 contains 13 residues. Trimming removed 5 bases from V and 7 bases from J, with 15 bases in between. The CDR3 DNA reads as TGTGCCAGCAGCCCCCTCGCATGGGAGGAGCAGTACTTC. As protein: CASSPLAWEEQYF.

This chain links TRBV7-9 with TRBJ2-7; 7 nucleotides align to TRBD1. Germline CDR1 SEHNR, CDR2 FQNEAQ (reference sequence). The V gene end was trimmed by 8 bases and the J gene end by 2 bases; junction bases not matched to a gene: 9. The CDR3 runs to 14 residues. CDR3: CASGTTGTAYEQYF. CDR3 DNA: TGTGCCAGCGGCACAACCGGGACAGCCTACGAGCAGTACTTC.

There are many counts of this clonotype. V gene TRBV28 combines with J gene TRBJ2-2, with a possible D match to TRBD1 (6 bases). Trimming removed 6 bases at V and 5 bases at J, with 16 bases between. The germline V gene encodes CDR1 MDHEN and CDR2 SYDVKM. The CDR3 runs to 15 residues. The chain's CDR3 is CASSLEPGVTGELFF. The CDR3 DNA reads as TGTGCCAGCAGCCTAGAGCCAGGGGTGACCGGGGAGCTGTTTTTT.

This clonotype has only a few counts. V and J are TRBV30 and TRBJ2-3, with D perhaps TRBD2 (5 bases). Trimming removed 2 bases at V and 0 bases at J, with 6 bases between. The V gene's germline CDR1 is GTSNPN and CDR2 SVGIG (reference sequence). CDR3 length equals 13 residues. The CDR3 spells CAWSSGSTDTQYF. CDR3 DNA: TGTGCCTGGAGTAGCGGAAGCACAGATACGCAGTATTTT.

This rearrangement joins TRBV3-1 to TRBJ1-4; D possibly corresponds to TRBD1 (5 bases). Germline lookup yields CDR1 LGHDT and CDR2 YNNKEL (reference sequence). This CDR3 has 15 residues. Trimming took 0 bases from V and 7 from J, leaving 12 bases between them. The CDR3 sequence: CASSQDLRQGEKLFF. The DNA of the CDR3 is TGTGCCAGCAGCCAAGATCTACGGCAGGGTGAAAAACTGTTTTTT.

This clonotype was picked up a small number of times. The V gene is TRBV19, the J gene TRBJ1-1, with a weak D call TRBD1 (5 bases). V lost 9 bases and J lost 2, with 25 bases in between. The CDR3 covers 17 residues. Per the germline V gene, CDR1 is LNHDA and CDR2 is SQIVND (reference sequence). The CDR3 here is CASKQGSQTKPNTEAFF. The CDR3 region has the DNA TGTGCCAGCAAGCAGGGTAGCCAAACCAAGCCAAACACTGAAGCTTTCTTT.

J is TRBJ1-6 and V is TRBV5-1; TRBD1 matches 9 bases. Germline-derived CDR1 and CDR2 are SGHRS and YFSETQ. This CDR3 has 13 amino acids. After removal of 4 bases from V and 15 bases from J, the junction contained 8 bases not matched to a gene. Here the CDR3 reads CASSKGTGRLLHF. The CDR3, as DNA: TGCGCCAGCAGCAAAGGGACAGGGCGGCTCCTCCACTTT. The full variable domain, its missing parts supplied by reference TRBV5-1 and TRBJ1-6, is KAGVTQTPRYLIKTRGQQVTLSCSPISGHRSVSWYQQTPGQGLQFLFEYFSETQRNKGNFPGRFSGRQFSNSRSEMNVSTLELGDSALYLCASSKGTGRLLHFGNGTRLTVT.